Shown below are 21 T cell receptor beta chains from a single sample sequenced in a study of early T cells in non-severe SARS-CoV-2 infection. From the 5' RACE reads, TCRdb called clonotypes with MiXCR, one entry per CDR3 protein. The table lists tens of thousands of distinct CDR3 sequences, roughly 6.2% of them singletons. The source material was whole blood. The receptors derive from an adult who was a healthcare worker with PCR-confirmed SARS-CoV-2 infection or an uninfected control (not recorded which).

The J gene is TRBJ2-5, the V gene TRBV12-3 or TRBV12-4; TRBD2 matches 7 bases. V was pared by 5 bases and J by 5 bases, with 2 bases of the junction left unmatched. The CDR3 runs 12 residues. CDR3 bases: TGTGCCAGCAGTCAAGCGGGGGAGACCCAGTACTTC. Its translation: CASSQAGETQYF.

This clonotype was seen at least ten times. V and J are TRBV6-2 or TRBV6-3 and TRBJ1-1; 7 bases line up with TRBD1. CDR1 MNHEY and CDR2 SVGEGT come from the germline V gene. The J segment lost 6 bases and the V segment lost 7 bases, leaving 2 bases of the junction unmatched. There are 11 residues in the CDR3. The CDR3 region is CASTDRAEAFF. The CDR3 bases are TGTGCCAGCACCGACAGGGCTGAAGCTTTCTTT.

This clonotype has more than one count but fewer than ten. The chain recombines TRBV15 with TRBJ1-3, with D possibly matching TRBD1 (6 bases). CDR1 and CDR2 from the germline V gene are LNHNV and YYDKDF (reference sequence). V was clipped by 3 bases and J by 0 bases, with 15 bases between them. The CDR3 contains 17 residues. The CDR3 is CATSSRQELVSGNTIYF. DNA for the CDR3: TGTGCCACCAGCAGTAGACAGGAACTAGTCTCTGGAAACACCATATATTTT. Full variable domain (outside the CDR3, taken from reference TRBV15 and TRBJ1-3): DAMVIQNPRYQVTQFGKPVTLSCSQTLNHNVMYWYQQKSSQAPKLLFHYYDKDFNNEADTPDNFQSRRPNTSFCFLDIRSPGLGDTAMYLCATSSRQELVSGNTIYFGEGSWLTVV.

The chain combines TRBV6-5 with TRBJ1-1; D gene unclear. The CDR3 has 15 amino acids. V lost 3 bases and J lost 1, with 12 bases in between. Per the germline V gene, CDR1 is MNHEY and CDR2 is SVGAGI. The CDR3 loop is CASSYSPDGNTEAFF. Here the CDR3 DNA reads TGTGCCAGCAGTTATTCCCCCGACGGGAACACTGAAGCTTTCTTT.

Concerning this clonotype: A much larger clone is a single base away; this may be a read error. The rearrangement uses TRBV28 and TRBJ1-6, with 7 bases identical to TRBD1. The CDR3 is 14 residues long. Germline CDR1 MDHEN, CDR2 SYDVKM. The CDR3 loop reads CTSGIQGFNSPLHF. The DNA of the CDR3 is TGTACCAGCGGTATACAGGGGTTTAATTCACCCCTCCACTTT.

This clonotype was found many times. The J gene is TRBJ2-1, the V gene TRBV24-1; D might be TRBD1 (5 bases). Trimming stripped 4 bases from V and 9 bases from J, with 12 bases between. Germline V gene data show CDR1 as KGHDR and CDR2 as SFDVKD. CDR3 length: 13 amino acids. CDR3 DNA: TGTGCCACCAGTGAGGACATTAGGGGTGAGCAGTTCTTC. It is translated as CATSEDIRGEQFF.

This clonotype turned up a few times. The chain joins TRBV2 to TRBJ2-2, with D possibly TRBD2 on 5 matching bases. V was clipped by 7 bases and J by 6 bases, with 12 bases between them. Per the germline V gene, CDR1 is SNHLY and CDR2 is FYNNEI. CDR3 length: 13 amino acids. CDR3: CASTPLGAGELFF. As DNA, the CDR3 is TGTGCCAGCACTCCGCTCGGGGCCGGGGAGCTGTTTTTT.

This clonotype was observed many times. This rearrangement joins TRBV12-3 or TRBV12-4 to TRBJ1-6, with D possibly being TRBD1 (5 bases). The CDR3 contains 14 residues. Trimming took 6 bases from V and 10 from J, leaving 16 bases between them. CDR3 region: CASSQARGESPLHF. CDR3 DNA: TGTGCCAGCAGCCAAGCGAGGGGAGAGTCACCCCTCCACTTT.

The chain is built from TRBV7-2 and TRBJ2-2; TRBD1 might be the D (5 bases). The V gene's germline CDR1 is SGHTA and CDR2 FQGNSA. V gave up 5 bases and J gave up 3 bases, with 13 bases separating them. The length of the CDR3 is 15 residues. The CDR3 DNA follows: TGTGCCAGCAGCAATCGACAGATTTACACCGGGGAGCTGTTTTTT. Translating gives CASSNRQIYTGELFF.

V usage is TRBV6-6 and J usage is TRBJ1-4, with TRBD1 identical over 11 bases. This CDR3 comprises 14 residues. V lost 6 bases, J lost 4 bases, and 1 base stayed unmatched. In germline, CDR1 is MNHNY, CDR2 SVGAGI (reference sequence). CDR3 in DNA: TGTGCCAGCAGAGGGACAGGGGGTAATGAAAAACTGTTTTTT. Protein sequence: CASRGTGGNEKLFF.

The chain recombines TRBV7-8 with TRBJ1-5, with 7 bases matching TRBD1. V shed 5 bases, J shed 2 bases, and the junction held 6 bases outside the gene matches. This CDR3 has 15 residues. The germline CDR1 and CDR2 sequences are SGHVS and FQNEAQ. Written as DNA, the CDR3 is TGTGCCAGCAGCATCGACAGGGATCGCAATCAGCCCCAGCATTTT. It is translated as CASSIDRDRNQPQHF.

V and J are TRBV24-1 and TRBJ2-2, with a tentative D call TRBD2 (5 bases). The CDR3 sequence is 16 residues long. Per the germline V gene, CDR1 is KGHDR and CDR2 is SFDVKD. V lost 6 bases, J lost 2 bases, and 15 bases lay in between. The CDR3 bases are TGTGCCACCAGTCGGGGAAACCCGAGAAACACCGGGGAGCTGTTTTTT. It is translated as CATSRGNPRNTGELFF.

There are many counts of this clonotype. The rearrangement joins TRBV4-3 to TRBJ2-5; D unresolved. V was clipped by 1 base and J by 2 bases, with 14 bases between them. The germline V gene encodes CDR1 LGHNA and CDR2 YSLEER. The CDR3 sequence is 16 residues long. CDR3 sequence reads: CASSQAQTVTQETQYF. Written as DNA, the CDR3 is TGCGCCAGCAGCCAAGCCCAGACGGTAACACAAGAGACCCAGTACTTC.

The rearrangement joins TRBV7-2 to TRBJ1-1; D uncertain. Trimming took off 0 bases at V and 3 bases at J, with 14 bases between the two ends. The germline V gene encodes CDR1 SGHTA and CDR2 FQGNSA. CDR3 size: 16 residues. CDR3 loop: CASSLATALRHTEAFF. The DNA for the CDR3 is TGTGCCAGCAGCTTAGCCACAGCCCTACGCCACACTGAAGCTTTCTTT.

Concerning this clonotype itself: This may stem from a read error, because a much larger clone lies one nucleotide away. The V and J genes are TRBV12-3 or TRBV12-4 and TRBJ1-3, with TRBD1 matching 8 bases. The CDR3 has 16 residues. The CDR3 sequence: CASRQTDRGYGNSIYF. The CDR3, as DNA: TGTGCCAGCAGACAAACAGACAGGGGTTACGGAAACTCCATATATTTT.

The chain employs TRBV7-9 and TRBJ2-3, with D hard to call. The CDR3 has 15 residues. Trimming took 4 bases from V and 0 from J, leaving 11 bases between them. Germline CDR1 is SEHNR and CDR2 is FQNEAQ (reference sequence). In nucleotides, the CDR3 is TGTGCCAGCAGCTCAGCGACTCGGAGCACAGATACGCAGTATTTT. Its translation: CASSSATRSTDTQYF.

The sample holds a few counts of this clonotype. The J gene is TRBJ1-6, the V gene TRBV12-3 or TRBV12-4, with D unclear. The V end lost 5 bases, the J end lost 12 bases, and 11 bases lay between the germline ends. This CDR3 has 12 residues. The CDR3 loop reads CASSPGWGPLHF. In nucleotides, the CDR3 is TGTGCCAGCAGTCCGGGTTGGGGACCCCTCCACTTT.

This rearrangement joins TRBV11-2 to TRBJ1-6; D may be TRBD1 (6 bases). V shed 1 base and J shed 9 bases, with 10 bases lying between them. CDR1 SGHAT and CDR2 FQNNGV come from the germline V gene. This CDR3 has 14 amino acids. In nucleotides, the CDR3 is TGTGCCAGCAGCTTAGGCAGGGGCCGTTCACCCCTCCACTTT. Protein product: CASSLGRGRSPLHF.

This clonotype has a count of ten or more. The chain recombines TRBV19 with TRBJ2-6; TRBD1 matches 7 bases. The germline gives CDR1 LNHDA, CDR2 SQIVND (reference sequence). V was clipped by 5 bases and J by 4 bases; unmatched bases: 5. The CDR3 contains 15 residues. The CDR3 sequence: CASSSQGVGANVLTF. The DNA of the CDR3 is TGTGCCAGTAGTTCCCAGGGGGTCGGGGCCAACGTCCTGACTTTC.

This clonotype was seen ten or more times. The chain combines TRBV29-1 with TRBJ2-1; D is unclear. V was cut by 0 bases and J by 1 base, with 16 bases left in between. This CDR3 comprises 17 residues. The germline gives CDR1 SQVTM, CDR2 ANQGSEA. The CDR3 sequence is CSVEDPEIPRSYNEQFF. In DNA, the CDR3 is TGCAGCGTTGAAGACCCCGAGATCCCCCGATCCTACAATGAGCAGTTCTTC.

This clonotype was found many times. The J gene is TRBJ1-5, the V gene TRBV20-1; D unclear. V lost 3 bases to trimming and J lost 4 bases, with 13 bases between them. The CDR3 loop spans 14 amino acids. CDR1 is DFQATT and CDR2 is SNEGSKA in the germline V gene (reference sequence). CDR3 nucleotide sequence: TGCAGTGCTAGCCCAGGACCAATTAATCAGCCCCAGCATTTT. Protein product: CSASPGPINQPQHF.